Included here is one T cell receptor beta chain sequence, with context. Per the study methods: Scientists estimated how many nucleated cells there were by amplifying reference gene primers. Assay used: immunoSEQ multiplex PCR; TCRdb lists only in-frame clones, some missing. Clone size and V and J calls were adopted from that table, with D and trimming inferred from the DNA. Counted here are fewer than 300,000 clones, approximately 88% occurring once; the ten biggest clones make up more than 0.95%. The CDR3 loop spans 16 amino acids. J was trimmed by 3 bases and V by 0 bases; bases with no gene match: 6. The germline gives CDR1 MNHEY, CDR2 SMNVEV (reference sequence). This record belongs to a study of blood T cell repertoires in COVID-19.

The chain carries TRBV27 and TRBJ2-3; 7 positions match TRBD2. The TCR was taken from a woman aged 40 to 50 with acute COVID-19. Sequencing was carried out using PBMCs or T cells enriched from blood (not recorded which). DNA of the CDR3: TGTGCCAGCAGTTTATCGGGGCTAGCGGTTACAGATACGCAGTATTTT. This sequence encodes CASSLSGLAVTDTQYF.